This is a list of T cell receptor beta chains from one sample in a study of neurological immune-mediated disorders. Via MiXCR, TCRdb re-called the 5' RACE reads, giving one row per CDR3 protein. The top ten hold about 7% of the sample, which has around 79,000 distinct CDR3 sequences, 13% to 15% seen once. Sequenced sample: PBMCs. The receptors derive from a woman aged 50 to 65 in good health. Both conserved end residues are part of each CDR3. Fields, in order: J gene, clone size, V gene, D gene, CDR3 DNA, CDR3 protein. A D gene is named only where the DNA matches it firmly. Not all rows give a size; the values are once, few, many and, for expanded clones, a class.

j_gene: TRBJ2-5; abundance: .; v_gene: TRBV9; d_gene: TRBD1; CDR3nt: TGTGCCAGCAGCGTAGAAGAGACAGGGGGTCAAGAGACCCAGTACTTC; CDR3aa: CASSVEETGGQETQYF
j_gene: TRBJ2-6; abundance: many; v_gene: TRBV5-1; d_gene: .; CDR3nt: TGCGCCAGCACCACAGGCGACAGCTCTGGGGCCAACGTCCTGACTTTC; CDR3aa: CASTTGDSSGANVLTF
j_gene: TRBJ2-1; abundance: many; v_gene: TRBV5-1; d_gene: .; CDR3nt: TGCGCCAGCAGCTGGGACATGTCCTACAATGAGCAGTTCTTC; CDR3aa: CASSWDMSYNEQFF
j_gene: TRBJ1-4; abundance: .; v_gene: TRBV5-1; d_gene: .; CDR3nt: TGCACCATCAGGTTTGCAACTAATGAAAAACTGTTTTTT; CDR3aa: CTIRFATNEKLFF
j_gene: TRBJ1-1; abundance: many; v_gene: TRBV16; d_gene: .; CDR3nt: TGTGCCAGCAGCCTGAGTGTCTCTCGCGCTTTCTTT; CDR3aa: CASSLSVSRAFF
j_gene: TRBJ2-3; abundance: few; v_gene: TRBV11-2; d_gene: TRBD2; CDR3nt: TGTGCCAGCAGCTTTGTACTAGCGCAGGGTACGCAGTATTTT; CDR3aa: CASSFVLAQGTQYF
j_gene: TRBJ1-5; abundance: many; v_gene: TRBV7-2; d_gene: .; CDR3nt: TGTGCCAGCAGCTTAGAACAGATGGTCAGGGGCAATCAGCCCCAGCATTTT; CDR3aa: CASSLEQMVRGNQPQHF
j_gene: TRBJ2-7; abundance: many; v_gene: TRBV10-3; d_gene: TRBD1; CDR3nt: TGTGCCATCAGTGGACAGGGGATAATCGAGCAGTACTTC; CDR3aa: CAISGQGIIEQYF
j_gene: TRBJ1-6; abundance: many; v_gene: TRBV6-5; d_gene: .; CDR3nt: TGTGCCAGCGGGATCTTTAATTCACCCCTCCACTTT; CDR3aa: CASGIFNSPLHF
j_gene: TRBJ2-2; abundance: many; v_gene: TRBV20-1; d_gene: .; CDR3nt: TGCAGTGCTGCAAGCTACCTGAGTACCGGGGAGCTGTTTTTT; CDR3aa: CSAASYLSTGELFF
j_gene: TRBJ1-4; abundance: .; v_gene: TRBV28; d_gene: .; CDR3nt: TGTGCCAGCACCCGAGGCCCGGGAAGGGGGGAAAACCTGTTTTTT; CDR3aa: CASTRGPGRGENLFF